This T cell receptor (beta chain) is drawn from a study of long-term antiretroviral therapy in people with HIV. Study-level findings and limits: Pre-ART clonal expansion yielded clones that dominated the repertoire at all time points.

With respect to this clone: The antigen is unknown.

Trimming shortened V by 3 bases and J by 2 bases, and 15 bases separated the two germline ends. Germline V gives CDR1 SGHNT, CDR2 YYREEE (reference sequence). CDR3 size: 15 residues. The authors ran the immunoSEQ assay, v3.0, at survey level. The protocol was immunoSEQ multiplex PCR, while the TCRdb copy is restricted to in-frame clones and leaves out a portion. The table lists fewer than 25,000 clones, just over 85% of them singletons, with roughly 7% in the top ten. From each donor, at least one pre-ART PBMC sample and at least two post-ART PBMC samples were obtained. Every sample had about 0.9-10 million cryopreserved PBMC in it before DNA extraction.

This sequence originates from a woman in her 30s with HIV. V usage is TRBV5-4 and J usage is TRBJ2-7; no firm D call. Sequenced here: unsorted PBMCs, sampled 1.8 years before starting antiretroviral therapy. CDR3 DNA: TGTGCCAGCAGCTCACCGGGCGTCGGAACCTACGAGCAGTACTTC. Translated, it gives CASSSPGVGTYEQYF. Using reference TRBV5-4 and TRBJ2-7 for the parts outside the CDR3, the full variable domain is ETGVTQSPTHLIKTRGQQVTLRCSSQSGHNTVSWYQQALGQGPQFIFQYYREEENGRGNFPPRFSGLQFPNYSSELNVNALELDDSALYLCASSSPGVGTYEQYFGPGTRLTVT.